The 27 T cell receptor beta chains reported below all come from one sample, sequenced in a study of a mutant IDH1 vaccine in newly diagnosed glioma. The time point: week 35, safety follow-up. Every single dose of the vaccine, 300 ug of mutant IDH1 20-mer peptide, came with topical imiquimod. Clones were read by immunoSEQ multiplex PCR, and TCRdb kept only the in-frame ones, dropping some. The sample yields 60,000 or so clones, 84% seen once. No antigen is known for these receptors. The specimen comprised PBMCs, sampled from a glioma patient whose treatment included an IDH1 peptide vaccine. The receptors come from a man aged 25 to 40 with glioma.

The CDR3 nucleotides read TGTGCCAGCAGCGCCTCCGGGCTAGCGGGAGAGACCCAGTACTTC. It encodes CASSASGLAGETQYF. The chain joins TRBV9 to TRBJ2-5; TRBD2 matches 8 bases. The CDR3 length is 15 residues. V lost 3 bases, J lost 4 bases, and 8 bases stayed unmatched. Germline V CDR1 and CDR2: SGDLS, YYNGEE.

This chain joins TRBV10-3 and TRBJ1-2, with 8 bases lining up with TRBD1. J was trimmed by 6 bases and V by 5 bases; bases with no gene match: 11. The CDR3 is made up of 15 amino acids. Germline loops: CDR1 ENHRY, CDR2 SYGVKD. CDR3 residues: CAISRQGPGKNGYTF. In nucleotides, the CDR3 is TGTGCCATCAGTCGACAGGGGCCGGGCAAAAATGGCTACACCTTC.

This clone has just a few counts. CDR3 nucleotide sequence: TGCGCCAGCAGCGTAAACAGGGAGGGGGTGAACACTGAAGCTTTCTTT. Its translation is CASSVNREGVNTEAFF. This rearrangement joins TRBV5-1 to TRBJ1-1, with D tentatively TRBD1 (6 bases). This CDR3 comprises 16 residues. Per germline, CDR1 SGHRS and CDR2 YFSETQ. Trimming left V 4 bases short and J 0 bases short, with 16 bases between.

The genes are TRBV4-1 and TRBJ2-1; TRBD1 might be the D (6 bases). Germline CDR1 reads MGHRA; CDR2 reads YSYEKL. The CDR3 is 14 amino acids. V was trimmed by 4 bases and J by 0 bases, leaving 7 bases between them. CDR3 amino acids: CASSRDNSYNEQFF. Written as DNA, the CDR3 is TGCGCCAGCAGCCGGGACAACTCCTACAATGAGCAGTTCTTC.

The chain carries TRBV12-5 and TRBJ2-1; D remains unclear. Germline CDR1 LGHNT, CDR2 FRNRAP. This CDR3 region has 16 residues. Trimming took 5 bases from V and 0 from J, leaving 14 bases between them. The CDR3 sequence is CASGNPHLSSYNEQFF. In DNA, the CDR3 is TGTGCTAGTGGTAACCCACACCTGAGCTCCTACAATGAGCAGTTCTTC.

The genes are TRBV5-1 and TRBJ2-1; TRBD2 matches at 14 bases. The CDR3 has 16 residues. J was trimmed by 3 bases and V by 4 bases; bases with no gene match: 3. Germline V gene data show CDR1 as SGHRS and CDR2 as YFSETQ. Here the CDR3 reads CASSGTSGGIYNEQFF. The CDR3 nucleotides read TGCGCCAGCAGCGGGACTAGCGGGGGAATCTACAATGAGCAGTTCTTC.

In this sample, this clone turned up once. This chain connects TRBV14 to TRBJ2-7, with TRBD1 identical over 8 bases. There are 17 residues in the CDR3. The germline V gene has CDR1 SGHDN and CDR2 FVKESK. Trimming took 4 bases from V and 5 from J; bases not matched to a gene: 16. CDR3 nucleotide sequence: TGTGCCAGCAGCCCTCCCCGCTGGAGACAGGGGTTCCACGAGCAGTACTTC. It translates to CASSPPRWRQGFHEQYF.

The genes are TRBV6-1 and TRBJ1-2; maybe TRBD1 (5 bases). The CDR3 is made up of 14 amino acids. Looked up from germline, CDR1 is MNHNS and CDR2 is SASEGT. V was clipped by 10 bases and J by 8 bases, with 23 bases between them. As DNA, the CDR3 is TGTGCCACCTTGGACACAGCCTTTTTCCGAGGCTACACCTTC. Translation: CATLDTAFFRGYTF.

This chain connects TRBV9 to TRBJ2-7; TRBD1 aligns across 7 bases. The CDR3 contains 14 residues. The germline CDR1 and CDR2 sequences are SGDLS and YYNGEE. J was trimmed by 3 bases and V by 2 bases; bases with no gene match: 5. CDR3 loop: CASSVGTVLYEQYF. The CDR3 nucleotides are TGTGCCAGCAGCGTTGGGACAGTTCTCTACGAGCAGTACTTC.

This chain joins TRBV9 and TRBJ2-2; 10 bases map to TRBD2. V shed 5 bases and J 1 base; nucleotides not matched to a gene: 2. The V gene's germline CDR1 is SGDLS and CDR2 YYNGEE. The length of the CDR3 is 15 residues. CDR3 residues: CASRPSGGNTGELFF. For the CDR3, the DNA is TGTGCCAGCAGACCTAGCGGGGGGAACACCGGGGAGCTGTTTTTT.

The chain uses TRBV6-5 and TRBJ1-1, with 9 bases fitting TRBD1. This CDR3 is built from 14 residues. In germline, CDR1 is MNHEY, CDR2 SVGAGI. The V segment lost 6 bases and the J segment 5 bases; nucleotides outside the gene matches: 7. The CDR3: CASRSQGALTEAFF. CDR3 nucleotide sequence: TGTGCCAGCAGATCACAGGGGGCTCTTACTGAAGCTTTCTTT.

The rearrangement links TRBV18 to TRBJ2-2; 9 nucleotides line up with TRBD1. J was trimmed by 6 bases and V by 2 bases; bases with no gene match: 1. The CDR3 covers 14 residues. Germline V gives CDR1 KGHSH, CDR2 LQKENI. CDR3 sequence: CASSPRDRAGELFF. The CDR3 DNA is TGTGCCAGCTCACCAAGGGACAGGGCCGGGGAGCTGTTTTTT.

The rearrangement uses TRBV4-1 and TRBJ2-1; D may match TRBD1 or TRBD2 (6 bases each). The CDR3 is made up of 17 amino acids. Germline loops: CDR1 MGHRA, CDR2 YSYEKL. The V end lost 2 bases, the J end lost 4 bases, and 18 bases lay between the germline ends. CDR3 in DNA: TGCGCCAGCAGCCAACAACTTCGGGGGCCACTTTACAATGAGCAGTTCTTC. Encoded protein: CASSQQLRGPLYNEQFF.

This clone was detected once. The rearrangement joins TRBV5-4 to TRBJ2-3; 9 bases align to TRBD2. Germline CDR1 is SGHNT and CDR2 is YYREEE (reference sequence). V dropped 0 bases and J dropped 1; count of bases not matched to a gene: 12. This CDR3 contains 19 residues. CDR3 in amino acids: CASSLAFLSSGDRTDTQYF. CDR3 DNA: TGTGCCAGCAGCTTGGCGTTTTTGTCTAGCGGGGACCGCACAGATACGCAGTATTTT. Supplemented by reference TRBV5-4 and TRBJ2-3, the full variable domain reads ETGVTQSPTHLIKTRGQQVTLRCSSQSGHNTVSWYQQALGQGPQFIFQYYREEENGRGNFPPRFSGLQFPNYSSELNVNALELDDSALYLCASSLAFLSSGDRTDTQYFGPGTRLTVL.

The chain carries TRBV6-6 and TRBJ2-5, with D uncertain. The CDR3 covers 14 residues. The V end lost 2 bases, the J end lost 4 bases, and 11 bases lay between the germline ends. Germline CDR1 is MNHNY and CDR2 is SVGAGI (reference sequence). The CDR3 DNA is TGTGCCAGCAGTTACGATGGCGAGAGAGAGACCCAGTACTTC. Its translation: CASSYDGERETQYF.

The V gene is TRBV28, the J gene TRBJ1-3; TRBD1 agrees at 8 bases. The trim removed 5 bases at V and 4 bases at J, leaving 7 bases unmatched. This CDR3 has 15 residues. CDR1 is MDHEN, CDR2 SYDVKM, per germline. DNA of the CDR3: TGTGCCAGCAGTCGCAGGGGGCTTGGCGGAAACACCATATATTTT. It specifies CASSRRGLGGNTIYF. The entire variable domain, with the rest obtained from reference TRBV28 and TRBJ1-3, is as follows: DVKVTQSSRYLVKRTGEKVFLECVQDMDHENMFWYRQDPGLGLRLIYFSYDVKMKEKGDIPEGYSVSREKKERFSLILESASTNQTSMYLCASSRRGLGGNTIYFGEGSWLTVV.

Here the CDR3 reads CASSLDFRGWPAEAFF. The DNA for the CDR3 is TGTGCCAGCAGCTTAGATTTCAGGGGGTGGCCTGCTGAAGCTTTCTTT. This chain links TRBV11-2 with TRBJ1-1, with 7 bases lining up with TRBD1. Germline V gene data show CDR1 as SGHAT and CDR2 as FQNNGV. The CDR3 runs 16 residues. Germline trimming cut 0 bases from V and 6 bases from J; bases unmatched to any gene: 10.

The chain combines TRBV28 with TRBJ1-5; 12 bases line up with TRBD1. The ends lost 5 bases at V and 6 bases at J; junction bases unmatched: 5. There are 15 residues in the CDR3. The germline CDR1 and CDR2 sequences are MDHEN and SYDVKM. Here the CDR3 DNA reads TGTGCCAGCAGTCCGGGGGACAGGGGGCTTCAGCCCCAGCATTTT. Residues: CASSPGDRGLQPQHF. Complete variable domain (other parts from reference TRBV28 and TRBJ1-5): DVKVTQSSRYLVKRTGEKVFLECVQDMDHENMFWYRQDPGLGLRLIYFSYDVKMKEKGDIPEGYSVSREKKERFSLILESASTNQTSMYLCASSPGDRGLQPQHFGDGTRLSIL.

The chain recombines TRBV5-1 with TRBJ2-7; the D gene is possibly TRBD2 (5 bases). The CDR3 totals 13 residues. V was clipped by 2 bases and J by 3 bases, with 9 bases between them. Looked up from germline, CDR1 is SGHRS and CDR2 is YFSETQ. The CDR3: CASSFGINYEQYF. CDR3 sequence (DNA): TGCGCCAGCAGCTTCGGGATTAACTACGAGCAGTACTTC.

The CDR3 protein is CASSIDIVVADTQYF. CDR3 nucleotides: TGTGCCAGTAGTATCGACATCGTAGTCGCAGATACGCAGTATTTT. V and J are TRBV19 and TRBJ2-3; no clear D gene. This CDR3 has 15 amino acids. V was pared by 3 bases and J by 4 bases, with 14 bases between. Looked up from germline, CDR1 is LNHDA and CDR2 is SQIVND (reference sequence).

The V gene is TRBV15, the J gene TRBJ1-1; D unclear. This CDR3 is built from 15 residues. In germline, CDR1 is LNHNV, CDR2 YYDKDF (reference sequence). V was clipped by 5 bases and J by 3 bases, with 16 bases between them. DNA for the CDR3: TGTGCCACCAGCTCGAGTAAGTCAGGCCACACTGAAGCTTTCTTT. Translation: CATSSSKSGHTEAFF. Full variable domain (missing parts from reference TRBV15 and TRBJ1-1): DAMVIQNPRYQVTQFGKPVTLSCSQTLNHNVMYWYQQKSSQAPKLLFHYYDKDFNNEADTPDNFQSRRPNTSFCFLDIRSPGLGDTAMYLCATSSSKSGHTEAFFGQGTRLTVV.

The rearrangement links TRBV4-1 to TRBJ2-4; the D gene is possibly TRBD1 (5 bases). Germline-derived CDR1 and CDR2 are MGHRA and YSYEKL. The germline V and J ends were trimmed by 4 bases and 4 bases, with 23 bases remaining between them. CDR3 size: 18 residues. The CDR3: CASSPGRDTLLSKNIQYF. Written as DNA, the CDR3 is TGCGCCAGCAGCCCAGGCAGGGATACGCTCTTATCGAAAAACATTCAGTACTTC.

The chain joins TRBV2 to TRBJ2-5; D is unclear. From germline, CDR1 is SNHLY and CDR2 FYNNEI. There are 13 residues in the CDR3. Trimming took 6 bases from V and 1 from J, leaving 9 bases between them. CDR3 sequence: CASSSGFQETQYF. The DNA for the CDR3 is TGTGCCAGCAGCTCAGGATTCCAAGAGACCCAGTACTTC.

The chain joins TRBV5-8 to TRBJ1-5; 8 bases are shared with TRBD1. Trimming removed 2 bases from V and 2 bases from J; junction bases left unmatched: 9. CDR1 is SGHTS, CDR2 YDEGEE, per germline. The CDR3 length is 17 residues. The CDR3 protein is CASSFTRTGKGNQPQHF. The CDR3 DNA is TGTGCCAGCAGCTTCACCCGGACAGGGAAGGGCAATCAGCCCCAGCATTTT.

The chain is built from TRBV9 and TRBJ2-7; no firm D call. This CDR3 is built from 13 residues. The germline gives CDR1 SGDLS, CDR2 YYNGEE. Between the trimmed V and J ends, which lost 0 bases and 7 bases, there was a span of 11 bases. CDR3 sequence: CASSVETWGEQYF. The CDR3 bases are TGTGCCAGCAGCGTAGAGACTTGGGGAGAGCAGTACTTC.

The rearrangement joins TRBV13 to TRBJ1-6; weak D call: TRBD1 (6 bases). The CDR3 totals 19 residues. Germline values: CDR1 PRHDT, CDR2 FYEKMQ (reference sequence). V was pared by 3 bases and J by 0 bases, with 18 bases between. The DNA of the CDR3 is TGTGCCAGCAGCTTGAAGCGACAGGACTCTTCCTCCTATAATTCACCCCTCCACTTT. This sequence encodes CASSLKRQDSSSYNSPLHF.

The V and J genes are TRBV7-7 and TRBJ1-2; a weak D match, TRBD1 (5 bases). CDR1 and CDR2 (germline): SSHAT, FNYEAQ (reference sequence). The length of the CDR3 is 18 residues. V was cut by 3 bases and J by 4 bases, with 24 bases left in between. CDR3 coding DNA: TGTGCCAGCAGCTTGGGAGAGCAGGGAGCGACCCACGTCTATGGCTACACCTTC. This sequence encodes CASSLGEQGATHVYGYTF.